The 24 T cell receptor beta chains below come from one sample, sequenced in a study of T cells in Graves' hyperthyroidism and ophthalmopathy. RNA transcripts provided the source from which TCR beta CDR3 regions were amplified. During a first-round RT-PCR of the TCR CDR3, the HTBI primer set was used. In TCRdb, the multiplex PCR reads were re-called with MiXCR into one record per CDR3 protein. The sample consists of approximately 370,000 distinct CDR3 sequences, 15% of them appearing once. The material sequenced was blood. The receptors shown here come from a woman in her 30s with Graves' hyperthyroidism.

The table lists this clonotype with many counts. The V gene is TRBV20-1, the J gene TRBJ1-2; D is unresolved. The V and J ends lost 6 bases and 4 bases respectively, with 9 bases between them. The CDR3 contains 11 residues. Germline assignment: CDR1 DFQATT and CDR2 SNEGSKA (reference sequence). Here the CDR3 DNA reads TGCAGTGCCGGCTCGCCCTATGGCTACACCTTC. Translation: CSAGSPYGYTF.

This clonotype was seen a few times. V and J are TRBV11-2 and TRBJ2-1, with 8 bases that match TRBD2. The length of the CDR3 is 15 residues. V lost 5 bases, J lost 3 bases, and 6 bases stayed unmatched. The germline V gene encodes CDR1 SGHAT and CDR2 FQNNGV. This CDR3 reads CASSNDGRVYNEQFF. The CDR3 region has the DNA TGTGCCAGCAGCAACGACGGGAGGGTCTACAATGAGCAGTTCTTC.

This clonotype came up a few times. The rearrangement links TRBV6-1 to TRBJ2-3; possibly TRBD1 for D (6 bases). Per the germline V gene, CDR1 is MNHNS and CDR2 is SASEGT. V lost 5 bases to trimming and J lost 4 bases, with 19 bases between them. This CDR3 contains 16 residues. This chain's CDR3 is CASSSHSGDWADTQYF. The CDR3 DNA reads TGTGCCAGCAGTTCTCACTCAGGGGATTGGGCAGATACGCAGTATTTT.

This clonotype was counted at least ten times. The V call is TRBV5-1, the J call TRBJ2-7; TRBD2 agrees at 14 bases. Germline V gene sequence: CDR1 SGHRS, CDR2 YFSETQ. The CDR3 is made up of 15 amino acids. After removal of 5 bases from V and 2 bases from J, the junction contained 3 bases not matched to a gene. The CDR3, as DNA: TGCGCCAGCAGGGGGACTAGCGGGAGACCCTACGAGCAGTACTTC. This translates into CASRGTSGRPYEQYF.

V and J are TRBV25-1 and TRBJ1-6; D not resolved. Germline CDR1 is MGHDK and CDR2 is SYGVNS. The V gene lost 3 bases and the J gene lost 2 bases, with 11 bases spanning the gap. The length of the CDR3 is 16 residues. CDR3 nucleotides: TGTGCCAGCAGTGATTTTGACGGCCCCTATAATTCACCCCTCCACTTT. It codes for CASSDFDGPYNSPLHF. Supplemented by reference TRBV25-1 and TRBJ1-6, the full variable domain reads EADIYQTPRYLVIGTGKKITLECSQTMGHDKMYWYQQDPGMELHLIHYSYGVNSTEKGDLSSESTVSRIRTEHFPLTLESARPSHTSQYLCASSDFDGPYNSPLHFGNGTRLTVT.

In its sample, this clonotype was seen many times. The chain is built from TRBV28 and TRBJ1-2; 7 positions agree with TRBD1. V shed 10 bases and J 6 bases; nucleotides not matched to a gene: 20. CDR1 and CDR2 from the germline V gene are MDHEN and SYDVKM. The CDR3 is 16 residues long. The CDR3 DNA reads TGTGCCACCAAGACCTCAGGGGGGATAGTTATCGATGGCTACACCTTC. Protein: CATKTSGGIVIDGYTF.

Many counts were recorded for this clonotype. The chain combines TRBV3-1 with TRBJ1-1; D is ambiguous. The CDR3 totals 16 residues. Germline CDR1 and CDR2: LGHDT and YNNKEL (reference sequence). Trimming cost V 1 base and J 5 bases, with 17 bases left between them. CDR3 residues: CASSQAGTGRNTEAFF. In DNA, the CDR3 is TGTGCCAGCAGCCAAGCTGGCACGGGGAGAAATACTGAAGCTTTCTTT.

In its sample, this clonotype was seen a few times. The chain recombines TRBV9 with TRBJ1-3; no reliable D call. Trimming shortened V by 0 bases and J by 0 bases, and 10 bases separated the two germline ends. Germline V CDR1 and CDR2: SGDLS, YYNGEE. This CDR3 is built from 16 residues. The CDR3 nucleotides are TGTGCCAGCAGCGTAGGTAACAGCCACTCTGGAAACACCATATATTTT. It specifies CASSVGNSHSGNTIYF. The full variable domain, rest sourced from reference TRBV9 and TRBJ1-3, is DSGVTQTPKHLITATGQRVTLRCSPRSGDLSVYWYQQSLDQGLQFLIQYYNGEERAKGNILERFSAQQFPDLHSELNLSSLELGDSALYFCASSVGNSHSGNTIYFGEGSWLTVV.

This clonotype came up a few times. V is TRBV29-1 and J is TRBJ1-4; no reliable D call. Per germline, CDR1 SQVTM and CDR2 ANQGSEA. The V gene lost 1 base and the J gene lost 7 bases, with 13 bases spanning the gap. The CDR3 has 14 amino acids. The CDR3 protein is CSVEVSGLSEKLFF. The CDR3 DNA follows: TGCAGCGTTGAAGTAAGCGGGCTGAGTGAAAAACTGTTTTTT.

This clonotype was counted ten times or more. The chain has TRBV11-2 and TRBJ2-7; D remains ambiguous. Germline CDR1 SGHAT, CDR2 FQNNGV. This CDR3 spans 15 amino acids. V lost 5 bases and J 3 bases, leaving 17 bases between the germline ends. CDR3 residues: CASSRGGADLYEQYF. CDR3 in DNA: TGTGCCAGCAGCCGCGGCGGAGCCGACCTCTACGAGCAGTACTTC.

The sample holds a few counts of this clonotype. The gene calls are TRBV29-1 and TRBJ1-1; D is unresolved. The CDR3 runs to 13 residues. V lost 0 bases, J lost 1 base, and 6 bases lay in between. Germline-derived CDR1 and CDR2 are SQVTM and ANQGSEA. The DNA for the CDR3 is TGCAGCGTTGAAGAGTGGCGGAACACTGAAGCTTTCTTT. As protein: CSVEEWRNTEAFF. Looking up the rest from reference TRBV29-1 and TRBJ1-1 gives the full variable domain: SAVISQKPSRDICQRGTSLTIQCQVDSQVTMMFWYRQQPGQSLTLIATANQGSEATYESGFVIDKFPISRPNLTFSTLTVSNMSPEDSSIYLCSVEEWRNTEAFFGQGTRLTVV.

This clonotype was observed many times. V is TRBV20-1 and J is TRBJ2-7; no definite D call. V lost 3 bases to trimming and J lost 4 bases, with 19 bases between them. Germline CDR1 is DFQATT and CDR2 is SNEGSKA (reference sequence). The CDR3 contains 15 residues. The CDR3 bases are TGCAGTGCTAGGCCCCAGACTTTCCTATTATACGAGCAGTACTTC. Its protein product is CSARPQTFLLYEQYF.

The rearrangement uses TRBV27 and TRBJ2-7; D unresolved. CDR1 and CDR2 (germline): MNHEY, SMNVEV (reference sequence). V was shortened by 7 bases and J by 2 bases, with 6 bases between the two germline ends. CDR3 size: 11 residues. In nucleotides, the CDR3 is TGTGCCAGCAAGACACCCTACGAGCAGTACTTC. Translated: CASKTPYEQYF.

This clonotype has ten or more counts. An end of the junction does not agree with germline; a read error may underlie this. The genes are TRBV5-5 and TRBJ2-2, with D unresolved. The CDR3 contains 15 residues. The germline V gene encodes CDR1 SGHKS and CDR2 YYEKEE (reference sequence). The CDR3 here is CASTSSAKNNGELFF. The CDR3 coding sequence is TGTGCCAGCACGTCGTCGGCAAAAAACAACGGGGAGCTGTTTTTT.

The V gene is TRBV15, the J gene TRBJ1-3, with D tentatively TRBD1 (5 bases). The CDR3 has 14 residues. Germline V gives CDR1 LNHNV, CDR2 YYDKDF (reference sequence). V lost 9 bases to trimming and J lost 4 bases, with 16 bases between them. The CDR3 loop is CATGRQGLGNTIYF. CDR3 nucleotides: TGTGCCACGGGGAGGCAGGGCTTGGGAAACACCATATATTTT. The entire variable domain, with the rest obtained from reference TRBV15 and TRBJ1-3, is as follows: DAMVIQNPRYQVTQFGKPVTLSCSQTLNHNVMYWYQQKSSQAPKLLFHYYDKDFNNEADTPDNFQSRRPNTSFCFLDIRSPGLGDTAMYLCATGRQGLGNTIYFGEGSWLTVV.

The DNA of the CDR3 is TGTGCCAGCAGCTTAGATGCAGGGATCGGGGAGCTGTTTTTT. It yields the protein CASSLDAGIGELFF. V gene TRBV7-8 combines with J gene TRBJ2-2; weak D call: TRBD1 (5 bases). In germline, CDR1 is SGHVS, CDR2 FQNEAQ. CDR3 length: 14 amino acids. Between the trimmed V and J ends, which lost 1 base and 7 bases, there was a span of 10 bases.

Only a few counts were recorded for this clonotype. The V gene is TRBV6-5, the J gene TRBJ2-7; 8 bases map to TRBD1. The ends lost 4 bases at V and 4 bases at J; junction bases unmatched: 6. This CDR3 contains 14 residues. In germline, CDR1 is MNHEY, CDR2 SVGAGI. The CDR3 here is CASSFGTGIYEQYF. DNA of the CDR3: TGTGCCAGCAGTTTCGGGACAGGAATATACGAGCAGTACTTC.

This clonotype was seen repeatedly, ten times or more. CDR3 nucleotide sequence: TGTGCCACCAGCACCGGGCGGGTCCGCTCCTACGAGCAGTACTTC. This encodes CATSTGRVRSYEQYF. The chain joins TRBV15 to TRBJ2-7, with a tentative D call TRBD2 (5 bases). The V gene lost 4 bases and the J gene lost 0 bases, with 13 bases spanning the gap. Germline V gives CDR1 LNHNV, CDR2 YYDKDF (reference sequence). The CDR3 totals 15 residues.

This clonotype came up a few times. The J gene is TRBJ2-3, the V gene TRBV20-1, with unresolved D. The CDR3 runs to 14 residues. Trimming removed 0 bases at V and 5 bases at J, with 12 bases between. Germline V gene sequence: CDR1 DFQATT, CDR2 SNEGSKA (reference sequence). CDR3 in amino acids: CSARDLGREDTQYF. In nucleotides, the CDR3 is TGCAGTGCTAGAGATCTGGGTAGGGAAGATACGCAGTATTTT.

For the CDR3, the DNA is TGCAGTGCTAGAGAAGCCGCCCAAGAGACCCAGTACTTC. Translating gives CSAREAAQETQYF. The rearrangement links TRBV20-1 to TRBJ2-5; D is unclear. This CDR3 region has 13 residues. CDR1 is DFQATT, CDR2 SNEGSKA, per germline (reference sequence). Between the trimmed V and J ends, which lost 0 bases and 1 base, there was a span of 6 bases.

Details on this clonotype: A much larger clone lies one base from this, so it may be a read error. The chain is built from TRBV3-1 and TRBJ2-5, with a tentative D call TRBD1 (5 bases). CDR3 length equals 15 residues. Germline V gene data show CDR1 as LGHDT and CDR2 as YNNKEL (reference sequence). The ends were cut back, 4 bases at V and 1 base at J, with 13 bases in the middle. This CDR3 is CASSREQALQETQYF. For the CDR3, the DNA is TGTGCCAGCAGCCGGGAACAGGCGCTCCAAGAGACCCAGTACTTC.

This clonotype has ten or more counts. V usage is TRBV5-1 and J usage is TRBJ2-3; possibly TRBD1 or TRBD2 for D (6 bases each). This CDR3 spans 14 amino acids. Germline values: CDR1 SGHRS, CDR2 YFSETQ. Deletions cut 6 bases from V and 6 bases from J, with 17 bases between. The DNA of the CDR3 is TGCGCCAGCAATCCTGTGGGGGGCCTGGATACGCAGTATTTT. Translation: CASNPVGGLDTQYF.

This clonotype was observed a handful of times. This rearrangement joins TRBV20-1 to TRBJ2-5; TRBD2 is a possible D gene (5 bases). This CDR3 region has 13 residues. V lost 6 bases and J lost 6, with 17 bases in between. CDR1 and CDR2 from the germline V gene are DFQATT and SNEGSKA (reference sequence). This CDR3 is CSATPPGKKTQYF. The CDR3, as DNA: TGCAGTGCAACACCCCCCGGGAAAAAGACCCAGTACTTC.

In its sample, this clonotype was seen many times. The CDR3, as DNA: TGTGCCAGCAGCTTAGGGAAATACGGACTCACAGATACGCAGTATTTT. This encodes CASSLGKYGLTDTQYF. The gene calls are TRBV11-2 and TRBJ2-3; possible D gene TRBD2, 5 bases. The CDR3 is 16 amino acids. Looked up from germline, CDR1 is SGHAT and CDR2 is FQNNGV. Trimming left V 1 base short and J 2 bases short, with 13 bases between.